These T cell receptor beta chains were read from a single sample in a study of Graves' ophthalmopathy and Graves' hyperthyroidism. TCRdb processed the multiplex PCR reads anew with MiXCR; each CDR3 protein has one entry. The table shows a few hundred thousand distinct CDR3 sequences, with 17% occurring only once. Specimen: peripheral blood. These receptors were collected from an adult man with Graves' ophthalmopathy. The CDR3 runs from the conserved cysteine through the conserved F or W. The order of the fields is V gene, D gene, J gene, clone size, CDR3 protein, CDR3 DNA. D genes are given only for firm matches. Some rows mark clone size as missing; the rest say once, few, many or name a class of expanded clone.

TRBV20-1	-	TRBJ1-1	many	CSAREWAGDSLNTEAFF	TGCAGTGCTAGAGAATGGGCAGGCGACAGTCTCAACACTGAAGCTTTCTTT
TRBV10-3	-	TRBJ1-1	many	CAISGRGTEAFF	TGTGCCATCAGTGGTCGTGGGACTGAAGCTTTCTTT
TRBV20-1	TRBD2	TRBJ2-7	many	CSAQSIAGGSYEQYF	TGCAGTGCCCAATCGATAGCGGGAGGCTCCTACGAGCAGTACTTC
TRBV6-1	-	TRBJ2-3	-	CASSEEKGSTDTQYF	TGTGCCAGCAGTGAAGAGAAGGGCAGCACAGATACGCAGTATTTT
TRBV20-1	-	TRBJ2-7	-	CSASPLATGAQYF	TGCAGTGCTAGCCCCTTGGCCACGGGGGCGCAGTACTTC
TRBV6-1	TRBD1	TRBJ2-7	many	CACRHGQGIVHEQYF	TGTGCCTGCAGACACGGACAGGGAATCGTCCACGAGCAGTACTTC
TRBV29-1	-	TRBJ2-7	many	CSVVGTGTPVPYEQYF	TGCAGCGTTGTGGGCACCGGGACCCCCGTCCCCTACGAGCAGTACTTC
TRBV20-1	TRBD2	TRBJ2-7	many	CSAEATSGRAYEQYF	TGCAGTGCTGAAGCTACTAGCGGGAGAGCCTACGAGCAGTACTTC
TRBV6-1	TRBD2	TRBJ2-5	many	CASTGGGRIQETQYF	TGTGCCAGCACTGGCGGCGGGAGGATCCAAGAGACCCAGTACTTC
TRBV29-1	-	TRBJ2-5	many	CSVRVRNTQYF	TGCAGCGTCCGGGTGCGGAATACCCAGTACTTC
TRBV27	-	TRBJ2-2	many	CASSLRGKGTGELFF	TGTGCCAGCAGTTTACGCGGGAAGGGCACCGGGGAGCTGTTTTTT
TRBV7-8	-	TRBJ1-1	many	CASSHTDPGLTTEAFF	TGTGCCAGCAGCCACACTGACCCAGGACTAACCACTGAAGCTTTCTTT
TRBV7-2	-	TRBJ2-7	many	CASSQEVGQIYEQYF	TGTGCCAGCAGCCAAGAGGTCGGACAGATCTACGAGCAGTACTTC
TRBV28	-	TRBJ2-7	many	CASSTPRNGGYEQYF	TGTGCCAGCAGTACTCCCCGGAATGGGGGCTACGAGCAGTACTTC
TRBV27	-	TRBJ1-6	many	CASSLGSQVSTYNSPLHF	TGTGCCAGCAGTTTGGGGTCCCAGGTGTCGACTTATAATTCACCCCTCCACTTT
TRBV7-8	TRBD1	TRBJ1-1	many	CASSPGGATEAFF	TGTGCCAGCAGCCCAGGGGGAGCCACTGAAGCTTTCTTT
TRBV20-1	TRBD2	TRBJ2-4	many	CSAPAGGRWIQYF	TGCAGTGCTCCAGCGGGAGGAAGATGGATTCAGTACTTC
TRBV12-3/TRBV12-4	TRBD1	TRBJ1-1	many	CASSLLDRGPEAFF	TGTGCCAGCAGTCTCCTCGACAGGGGCCCTGAAGCTTTCTTT
TRBV6-2/TRBV6-3	-	TRBJ2-7	many	CASSPLDSDYPYEQYF	TGTGCCAGCAGTCCTCTGGATAGCGACTACCCCTACGAGCAGTACTTC
TRBV5-1	-	TRBJ2-2	many	CAGAPTPGTGELFF	TGCGCCGGCGCGCCTACGCCGGGCACCGGGGAGCTGTTTTTT
TRBV6-5	-	TRBJ1-6	many	CASTLGSTGLNSPLHF	TGTGCCAGCACCCTCGGAAGTACAGGGTTGAATTCACCCCTCCACTTT
TRBV4-1	-	TRBJ1-1	-	CASSQEPLGRATEAFF	TGCGCCAGCAGCCAAGAACCCCTTGGCAGGGCCACTGAAGCTTTCTTT
TRBV5-1	-	TRBJ2-4	-	CASSLGAGTSGGNVQYF	TGCGCCAGCAGCTTGGGCGCCGGGACCTCAGGAGGGAACGTTCAGTACTTC
TRBV6-2/TRBV6-3	-	TRBJ2-5	-	CASSQPRASGQETQYF	TGTGCCAGCAGTCAACCCAGGGCCTCAGGACAAGAGACCCAGTACTTC
TRBV28	-	TRBJ2-7	-	CASSWFGVEQYF	TGTGCCAGCAGTTGGTTCGGGGTCGAGCAGTACTTC
TRBV5-1	-	TRBJ2-7	many	CASSPRQAFLSYEQYF	TGCGCCAGCAGCCCTAGACAGGCCTTTCTCTCCTACGAGCAGTACTTC
TRBV20-1	TRBD2	TRBJ2-5	many	CSARSLSGEETQYF	TGCAGTGCTAGAAGTCTCAGCGGGGAAGAGACCCAGTACTTC
TRBV15	-	TRBJ1-5	many	CATKGGDAGQPQHF	TGTGCCACCAAAGGAGGCGACGCGGGGCAGCCCCAGCATTTT
TRBV29-1	-	TRBJ1-2	few	CSVESRYGSYGYTF	TGCAGCGTTGAAAGTCGGTACGGCAGCTATGGCTACACCTTC
TRBV30	-	TRBJ2-7	-	CAWSSNSYEQYF	TGTGCCTGGAGTAGCAATTCCTACGAGCAGTACTTC
TRBV15	-	TRBJ1-1	many	CATSRDIGFEAFF	TGTGCCACCAGCAGAGATATCGGTTTTGAAGCTTTCTTT
TRBV4-1	-	TRBJ2-7	many	CASSQPEQEVYEQYF	TGCGCCAGCAGCCAGCCCGAACAGGAGGTCTACGAGCAGTACTTC
TRBV9	-	TRBJ2-5	many	CASSVAWGVGETQYF	TGTGCCAGCAGCGTAGCATGGGGAGTAGGGGAGACCCAGTACTTC
TRBV12-3/TRBV12-4	-	TRBJ1-5	many	CASSGRTSNQPQHF	TGTGCCAGCAGTGGACGGACTAGCAATCAGCCCCAGCATTTT
TRBV6-1	-	TRBJ2-5	many	CASNRGAPRETQYF	TGTGCCAGCAATCGCGGGGCACCCCGGGAGACCCAGTACTTC
TRBV7-2	TRBD2	TRBJ2-5	many	CASSWVAGVSFETQYF	TGTGCCAGCAGCTGGGTAGCGGGGGTTTCCTTCGAGACCCAGTACTTC
TRBV29-1	-	TRBJ1-2	once	CSVVERAYGYTF	TGCAGCGTTGTGGAGCGGGCCTATGGCTACACCTTC
TRBV6-1	-	TRBJ2-7	-	CASRRTAAAPEQYF	TGTGCCAGCAGACGGACAGCCGCCGCGCCCGAGCAGTACTTC
TRBV11-1	-	TRBJ1-5	few	CASSLVGGFGNQPQHF	TGTGCCAGCAGCCTGGTCGGGGGTTTTGGCAATCAGCCCCAGCATTTT
TRBV5-1	-	TRBJ2-6	many	CASSSDPGANVLTF	TGCGCCAGCAGCTCGGACCCTGGGGCCAACGTCCTGACTTTC
TRBV6-2/TRBV6-3	-	TRBJ2-7	many	CASSYPTTYEQYF	TGTGCCAGCAGTTACCCTACCACCTACGAGCAGTACTTC
TRBV11-2	-	TRBJ2-7	-	CASSLEGAGGYEQYF	TGTGCCAGCAGCTTAGAGGGGGCAGGTGGGTACGAGCAGTACTTC
TRBV28	-	TRBJ1-1	many	CASSSVLVNAFF	TGTGCCAGCAGTTCTGTCTTGGTTAATGCTTTCTTT
TRBV19	TRBD2	TRBJ2-4	-	CASSTGGGGAKNIQYF	TGTGCCAGTAGTACCGGGGGGGGAGGAGCCAAAAACATTCAGTACTTC
TRBV4-1	TRBD1	TRBJ1-5	many	CASSQGDRVDQPQHF	TGCGCCAGCAGCCAAGGGGACAGGGTGGATCAGCCCCAGCATTTT
TRBV28	-	TRBJ2-5	-	CASSPWTPTQCF	TGTGCCAGCAGTCCGTGGACCCCGACCCAGTGCTTC
TRBV4-3	-	TRBJ1-3	many	CASSQDRGLRNTIYF	TGCGCCAGCAGCCAAGATAGAGGACTCCGAAACACCATATATTTT
TRBV6-1	-	TRBJ2-5	-	CASSRAFRETQYF	TGTGCCAGCAGCCGCGCATTCAGGGAGACCCAGTACTTC
TRBV15	-	TRBJ2-7	-	CATSRDSAYEQYF	TGTGCCACCAGCAGAGATTCGGCCTACGAGCAGTACTTC
TRBV28	-	TRBJ1-2	-	CASYRNRGYTF	TGTGCCAGCTACCGGAATCGGGGCTACACCTTC
TRBV5-5	-	TRBJ1-2	many	CASSKEGISTDYGYTF	TGTGCCAGCAGTAAAGAGGGGATATCTACGGACTATGGCTACACCTTC
TRBV27	-	TRBJ2-7	many	CASSPTTPPYEQYF	TGTGCCAGCAGTCCAACTACACCTCCCTACGAGCAGTACTTC
TRBV7-3	-	TRBJ1-5	many	CASSPDGNSNQPQHF	TGTGCCAGCAGCCCGGACGGGAATAGCAATCAGCCCCAGCATTTT
TRBV9	TRBD1	TRBJ2-2	many	CASSVEQGAVVTGELFF	TGTGCCAGCAGCGTAGAACAGGGGGCCGTTGTCACCGGGGAGCTGTTTTTT
TRBV5-6	-	TRBJ2-7	many	CASSPGTFQVPYEQYF	TGTGCCAGCAGCCCCGGGACGTTTCAGGTCCCCTACGAGCAGTACTTC
TRBV20-1	TRBD2	TRBJ2-7	many	CSAIYSGGGYEQYF	TGCAGTGCCATCTATAGCGGGGGTGGATACGAGCAGTACTTC
TRBV6-1	TRBD1	TRBJ2-7	many	CASSLRPGQVYEQYF	TGTGCCAGCAGTCTGAGGCCGGGACAGGTCTACGAGCAGTACTTC